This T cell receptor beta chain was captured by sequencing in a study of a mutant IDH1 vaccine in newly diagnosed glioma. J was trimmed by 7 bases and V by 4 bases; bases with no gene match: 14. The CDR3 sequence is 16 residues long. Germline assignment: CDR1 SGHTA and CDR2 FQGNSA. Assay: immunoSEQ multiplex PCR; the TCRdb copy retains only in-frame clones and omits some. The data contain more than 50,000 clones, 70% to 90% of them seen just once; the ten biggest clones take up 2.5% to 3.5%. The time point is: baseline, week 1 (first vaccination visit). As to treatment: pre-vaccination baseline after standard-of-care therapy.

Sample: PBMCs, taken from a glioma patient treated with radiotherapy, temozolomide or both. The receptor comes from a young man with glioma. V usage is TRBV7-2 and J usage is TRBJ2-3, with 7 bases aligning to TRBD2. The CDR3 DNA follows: TGTGCCAGCAGCTCCATGGGACTAAATCGAGTACATACGCAGTATTTT. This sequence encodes CASSSMGLNRVHTQYF.